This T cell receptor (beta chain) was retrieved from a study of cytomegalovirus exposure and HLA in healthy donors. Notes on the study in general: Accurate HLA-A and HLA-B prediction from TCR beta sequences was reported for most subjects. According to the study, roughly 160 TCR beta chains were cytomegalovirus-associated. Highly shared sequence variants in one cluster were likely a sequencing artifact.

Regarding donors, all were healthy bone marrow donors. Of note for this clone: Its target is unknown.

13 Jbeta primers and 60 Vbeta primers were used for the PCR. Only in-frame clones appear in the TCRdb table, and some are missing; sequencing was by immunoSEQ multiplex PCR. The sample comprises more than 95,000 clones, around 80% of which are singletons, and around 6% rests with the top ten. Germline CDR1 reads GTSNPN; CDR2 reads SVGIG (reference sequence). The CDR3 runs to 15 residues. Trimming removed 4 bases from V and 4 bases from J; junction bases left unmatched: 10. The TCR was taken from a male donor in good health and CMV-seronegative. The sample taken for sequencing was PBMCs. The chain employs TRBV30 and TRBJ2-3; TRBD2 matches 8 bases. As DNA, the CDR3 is TGTGCCTGGACTACGGGAGGGGCCCCTTCAGATACGCAGTATTTT. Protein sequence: CAWTTGGAPSDTQYF. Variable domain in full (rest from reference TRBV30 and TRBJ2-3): SQTIHQWPATLVQPVGSPLSLECTVEGTSNPNLYWYRQAAGRGLQLLFYSVGIGQISSEVPQNLSASRPQDRQFILSSKKLLLSDSGFYLCAWTTGGAPSDTQYFGPGTRLTVL.